The 26 T cell receptor beta chains reported below all come from one sample, sequenced in a study of post-analysis software for immune sequencing data. Study results and limitations: Five or six TRBV segments, TRBV5-6, TRBV5-1 and TRBV20-1 among them, were found more frequent in patients than controls.

The TCR beta cDNA libraries contained unique molecular identifiers. TCRdb independently ran MiXCR on the PCR reads; one entry per CDR3 protein. The sample includes 400,000 to 500,000 distinct CDR3 sequences, approximately 37% of them seen just once. The antigens of these receptors remain unknown. Sequencing input: blood. The receptors stem from a girl between 2 and 10 years old with multiple sclerosis.

The chain links TRBV27 to TRBJ2-7; D call uncertain. Trimming left V 1 base short and J 2 bases short, with 12 bases between. Per the germline V gene, CDR1 is MNHEY and CDR2 is SMNVEV (reference sequence). The CDR3 has 15 amino acids. The chain's CDR3 is CASSLLSGVAYEQYF. In DNA form, the CDR3 reads TGTGCCAGCAGTTTATTGTCCGGAGTAGCCTACGAGCAGTACTTC.

The genes are TRBV7-9 and TRBJ2-5; 9 bases are a match to TRBD2. The germline V gene has CDR1 SEHNR and CDR2 FQNEAQ (reference sequence). The length of the CDR3 is 13 residues. V lost 8 bases, J lost 9 bases, and 10 bases stayed unmatched. The CDR3 nucleotides read TGTGCCAGCGATAGCGGGGGCCCGGTGGCCCAGTACTTC. Protein sequence: CASDSGGPVAQYF.

This chain connects TRBV28 to TRBJ1-2; 8 nucleotides match TRBD1. The V gene end was trimmed by 5 bases and the J gene end by 0 bases; junction bases not matched to a gene: 5. The CDR3 is 15 residues long. Germline-derived CDR1 and CDR2 are MDHEN and SYDVKM. CDR3 DNA: TGTGCCAGCAGTATCGACAGGGGAGCTAACTATGGCTACACCTTC. This gives the protein CASSIDRGANYGYTF.

J is TRBJ2-1 and V is TRBV5-1; 9 positions match TRBD1. CDR3 size: 14 residues. J gave up 8 bases and V 3 bases, and 6 bases lay outside the gene matches. Germline-derived CDR1 and CDR2 are SGHRS and YFSETQ. This CDR3 reads CASSSGQGRDEQFF. In DNA form, the CDR3 reads TGCGCCAGCAGCTCCGGACAGGGGAGGGATGAGCAGTTCTTC.

The chain uses TRBV9 and TRBJ2-2; no definite D call. Germline CDR1 and CDR2: SGDLS and YYNGEE. V was cut by 0 bases and J by 4 bases, with 4 bases left in between. This CDR3 is 13 amino acids long. CDR3 residues: CASSVAGTGELFF. CDR3 sequence (DNA): TGTGCCAGCAGCGTAGCTGGCACCGGGGAGCTGTTTTTT.

This clonotype was observed a few times. The rearrangement links TRBV7-9 to TRBJ2-7; either TRBD1 or TRBD2 may fit D (5 bases each). Trimming cost V 5 bases and J 5 bases, with 13 bases left between them. CDR3 length: 13 residues. Germline values: CDR1 SEHNR, CDR2 FQNEAQ (reference sequence). The CDR3 sequence is CASSSRGTDEQYF. The CDR3 DNA is TGTGCCAGCAGCAGCCGAGGGACGGACGAGCAGTACTTC.

This clonotype was counted a few times. The chain recombines TRBV5-1 with TRBJ2-4; the match to TRBD2 covers 12 bases. The germline CDR1 and CDR2 sequences are SGHRS and YFSETQ. This CDR3 comprises 17 residues. J lost 0 bases, V lost 4 bases, and 5 bases had no gene match. The CDR3 is CASSPRLAGVAKNIQYF. Here the CDR3 DNA reads TGCGCCAGCAGCCCAAGACTAGCGGGGGTAGCCAAAAACATTCAGTACTTC.

Regarding this clonotype: At one end the junction does not follow the germline gene, possibly because of a read error. This chain joins TRBV6-5 and TRBJ2-4; 7 bases align to TRBD1. CDR1 and CDR2 from the germline V gene are MNHEY and SVGAGI. The CDR3 totals 19 residues. In DNA form, the CDR3 reads TGTGCCAGCGGTTACTCTCCGCCCAGACAGGGTGACACCAAAAACATTCAGTACTTC. Amino acid sequence: CASGYSPPRQGDTKNIQYF.

Comment on this clonotype: The junction differs from germline at one of its ends, possibly a read error. The CDR3 protein is CNARTIYNNEQFF. The CDR3 nucleotides read TGCAATGCTAGGACGATCTATAACAATGAGCAGTTCTTC. The rearrangement links TRBV20-1 to TRBJ2-1; D call uncertain. From germline, CDR1 is DFQATT and CDR2 SNEGSKA (reference sequence). The CDR3 loop spans 13 amino acids.

This chain joins TRBV6-1 and TRBJ1-1; 8 positions match TRBD1. The CDR3 is 13 residues long. J was trimmed by 6 bases and V by 5 bases; bases with no gene match: 5. Germline V gene data show CDR1 as MNHNS and CDR2 as SASEGT. This CDR3 reads CASSNRGGPEAFF. The CDR3 DNA follows: TGTGCCAGCAGTAACAGGGGGGGGCCTGAAGCTTTCTTT.

This clonotype was seen a handful of times. V gene TRBV12-5 combines with J gene TRBJ2-5, with 11 bases lining up with TRBD1. CDR1 is LGHNT, CDR2 FRNRAP, per germline. J lost 2 bases, V lost 7 bases, and 18 bases had no gene match. The CDR3 consists of 19 residues. The CDR3, as DNA: TGTGCTAGTGTGAGGGTAGAGACCCACCGGGACAGGGGGCAAGAGACCCAGTACTTC. It is translated as CASVRVETHRDRGQETQYF. Full variable domain (outside the CDR3, taken from reference TRBV12-5 and TRBJ2-5): DARVTQTPRHKVTEMGQEVTMRCQPILGHNTVFWYRQTMMQGLELLAYFRNRAPLDDSGMPKDRFSAEMPDATLATLKIQPSEPRDSAVYFCASVRVETHRDRGQETQYFGPGTRLLVL.

This chain connects TRBV7-9 to TRBJ2-5; a weak D match, TRBD2 (5 bases). This CDR3 has 14 residues. Germline V gene lookup returns CDR1 SEHNR and CDR2 FQNEAQ (reference sequence). V dropped 4 bases and J dropped 3 bases, with 12 bases sitting between them. In DNA form, the CDR3 reads TGTGCCAGCAGCTGGAGCGGCCCAAAAGAGACCCAGTACTTC. As protein: CASSWSGPKETQYF.

This clonotype occurred a few times. The chain links TRBV12-3 or TRBV12-4 to TRBJ1-2; no definite D call. Between the trimmed V and J ends, which lost 10 bases and 4 bases, there was a span of 13 bases. The CDR3 runs to 12 residues. The CDR3 nucleotides read TGTGCCATTTTCTCCTTTGGCTATGGCTACACCTTC. The encoded protein is CAIFSFGYGYTF.

A note on this clonotype: Relative to the germline gene, one junction end is altered; a read error may explain this. The chain is built from TRBV7-2 and TRBJ2-5, with D perhaps being TRBD1 or TRBD2 (5 bases each). CDR1 is SGHTA and CDR2 is FQGNSA in the germline V gene. CDR3 size: 13 residues. CDR3 sequence (DNA): TGTGCCGGCAGCTTAAAGGGGACAGAGACCCAGTACTTC. It translates to CAGSLKGTETQYF.

The V call is TRBV4-1, the J call TRBJ1-1, with a tentative D call TRBD1 (5 bases). Trimming left V 1 base short and J 3 bases short, with 12 bases between. CDR1 MGHRA and CDR2 YSYEKL come from the germline V gene. This CDR3 spans 15 amino acids. DNA for the CDR3: TGCGCCAGCAGCCAAGTCCCGACGGGGCACACTGAAGCTTTCTTT. It codes for CASSQVPTGHTEAFF.

This clonotype was seen more than once but under ten times. V usage is TRBV12-3 or TRBV12-4 and J usage is TRBJ1-2; TRBD1 is a possible D gene (5 bases). The CDR3 loop spans 14 amino acids. V shed 9 bases and J shed 6 bases, with 20 bases lying between them. The DNA for the CDR3 is TGTGCCAGTTTACCCCGGGACCGGGGGGATGGCTACACCTTC. Its protein product is CASLPRDRGDGYTF.

V is TRBV28 and J is TRBJ1-2; perhaps TRBD1 as D (5 bases). This CDR3 is built from 16 residues. Trimming stripped 5 bases from V and 0 bases from J, with 16 bases between. Germline-derived CDR1 and CDR2 are MDHEN and SYDVKM. For the CDR3, the DNA is TGTGCCAGCAGTCCGGGGGGGACTTCAGCTAACTATGGCTACACCTTC. Translated: CASSPGGTSANYGYTF.

This clonotype was detected only a few times. This chain uses TRBV12-3 or TRBV12-4 with TRBJ1-2; 7 bases are shared with TRBD1. The CDR3 is made up of 11 amino acids. V gave up 6 bases and J gave up 8 bases; unmatched junction bases: 3. CDR3 DNA sequence: TGTGCCAGCAGCCAGGGGGTCGGCTACACCTTC. It translates to CASSQGVGYTF.

There are a few counts of this clonotype. The chain couples TRBV7-9 to TRBJ2-7, with D possibly being TRBD1 (7 bases). The CDR3 totals 18 residues. The V gene's germline CDR1 is SEHNR and CDR2 FQNEAQ (reference sequence). Trimming pared 4 bases from V and 6 bases from J, leaving 28 bases between. CDR3 DNA sequence: TGTGCCAGCAGCTCCGTATTCCGGCCTGGTCAGGGGGGACGCGAGCAGTACTTC. Amino acid sequence: CASSSVFRPGQGGREQYF.

This clonotype was observed a few times. The chain couples TRBV12-3 or TRBV12-4 to TRBJ2-1, with TRBD2 as a possible D gene (7 bases). Between the trimmed V and J ends, which lost 5 bases and 5 bases, there was a span of 16 bases. This CDR3 comprises 15 residues. The CDR3 sequence is CASSASRGPNNEQFF. As DNA, the CDR3 is TGTGCCAGCAGTGCCTCGCGGGGGCCCAACAATGAGCAGTTCTTC.

This clonotype was recorded a few times. The chain links TRBV7-6 to TRBJ2-3, with 10 bases matching TRBD1. CDR1 SGHVS and CDR2 FNYEAQ come from the germline V gene. J gave up 2 bases and V 5 bases, and 7 bases lay outside the gene matches. The CDR3 runs to 16 residues. The CDR3 nucleotides read TGTGCCAGCAGCCGAAGACAGGGGGCTCTCACAGATACGCAGTATTTT. It specifies CASSRRQGALTDTQYF.

This chain links TRBV7-2 with TRBJ2-1; tentative D call: TRBD2 (7 bases). Germline CDR1 reads SGHTA; CDR2 reads FQGNSA. The CDR3 is made up of 12 amino acids. Trimming removed 1 base from V and 12 bases from J, with 10 bases in between. CDR3 residues: CASSLGGGGQFF. CDR3 in DNA: TGTGCCAGCAGCTTAGGAGGGGGGGGGCAGTTCTTC.

The V gene is TRBV6-5, the J gene TRBJ2-5; D may be TRBD1 (6 bases). Trimming removed 5 bases from V and 0 bases from J, with 13 bases in between. The germline gives CDR1 MNHEY, CDR2 SVGAGI. The CDR3 is 15 residues long. CDR3 protein: CASSLTGTNQETQYF. CDR3 DNA sequence: TGTGCCAGCAGTCTTACCGGGACAAACCAAGAGACCCAGTACTTC.

This CDR3 is CASSSTGGYSPLHF. CDR3 DNA: TGTGCCAGCAGCTCCACAGGGGGGTATTCACCCCTCCACTTT. The V gene is TRBV7-9, the J gene TRBJ1-6; 8 bases align to TRBD1. V shed 4 bases, J shed 8 bases, and the junction held 4 bases outside the gene matches. CDR3 length: 14 residues. Per germline, CDR1 SEHNR and CDR2 FQNEAQ (reference sequence).

This clonotype was counted a few times. The V and J genes are TRBV27 and TRBJ2-7; D is possibly TRBD1 (6 bases). The CDR3 runs 14 residues. Per germline, CDR1 MNHEY and CDR2 SMNVEV (reference sequence). Trimming took 6 bases from V and 2 from J, leaving 14 bases between them. CDR3: CASSNHRVPYEQYF. In DNA form, the CDR3 reads TGTGCCAGCAGCAACCACAGGGTCCCCTACGAGCAGTACTTC.

This clonotype was seen a few times. The DNA for the CDR3 is TGTGCCAGCAGCTTTCGGTCATTACAAGAGACCCAGTACTTC. Its protein is CASSFRSLQETQYF. The rearrangement joins TRBV5-6 to TRBJ2-5; no firm D call. V lost 2 bases, J lost 2 bases, and 10 bases lay in between. Germline V gene data show CDR1 as SGHDT and CDR2 as YYEEEE. The CDR3 is 14 residues long. The complete variable domain, with remaining parts taken from reference TRBV5-6 and TRBJ2-5, reads DAGVTQSPTHLIKTRGQQVTLRCSPKSGHDTVSWYQQALGQGPQFIFQYYEEEERQRGNFPDRFSGHQFPNYSSELNVNALLLGDSALYLCASSFRSLQETQYFGPGTRLLVL.